The present TCR beta chain was sequenced within a study of OX40 agonist ivuxolimab in advanced cancers. In the study overall: Partial responses were achieved by three patients, one with hepatocellular carcinoma and two with cutaneous melanoma.

Findings and caveats of the study: Mean expanded clone counts were higher in CD8+ than CD4+ T cells.

V lost 0 bases to trimming and J lost 0 bases, with 7 bases between them. The CDR3 sequence is 15 residues long. CDR1 SGHNT and CDR2 YYREEE come from the germline V gene (reference sequence). Patients had blood sampled at baseline and again on cycle 4 day 1 and cycle 7 day 1. Clones were read by immunoSEQ multiplex PCR, and TCRdb kept only the in-frame ones, dropping some. In the table there are about 71,000 clones, under 85% of which are singletons. Comments on this clone: Its antigen remains unknown.

This chain uses TRBV5-4 with TRBJ2-1; unclear D gene. The source was CD4+ or CD8+ T cells sorted from blood, collected in a trial of the OX40 agonist ivuxolimab. This receptor was taken from an adult with an advanced solid tumor such as melanoma, head and neck, liver or kidney cancer. The CDR3 bases are TGTGCCAGCAGCTTGGACAAGACCTCCTACAATGAGCAGTTCTTC. Its protein is CASSLDKTSYNEQFF. Combining the CDR3 with reference TRBV5-4 and TRBJ2-1 gives the whole variable domain ETGVTQSPTHLIKTRGQQVTLRCSSQSGHNTVSWYQQALGQGPQFIFQYYREEENGRGNFPPRFSGLQFPNYSSELNVNALELDDSALYLCASSLDKTSYNEQFFGPGTRLTVL.